This TCR beta chain was found in a study of chemoradiotherapy in HPV16-positive cancers. Notes on the study in general: In HPV16-positive patients, HPV-responsive T-cell expansion tracked better recurrence-free survival.

Only one count was recorded for this clone. Its antigen is not known. The ends were cut back, 5 bases at V and 0 bases at J, with 11 bases in the middle. From germline, CDR1 is MNHNS and CDR2 SASEGT. The CDR3 length is 14 residues. Sequencing was performed with immunoSEQ multiplex PCR; in TCRdb, only in-frame clones are kept and a portion is missing. The repertoire holds about 14,000 clones, with about nine tenths as singletons. Over chemoradiotherapy, repertoires were sampled more than once. The sequencing used tumor tissue, collected from a patient who underwent chemoradiotherapy. J is TRBJ2-7 and V is TRBV6-1, with D possibly matching TRBD1 (6 bases). The receptor was derived from a human donor with HPV-associated anogenital cancer. CDR3 sequence (DNA): TGTGCCAGCAGTCCACGGACAGACTCCTACGAGCAGTACTTC. Protein sequence: CASSPRTDSYEQYF.